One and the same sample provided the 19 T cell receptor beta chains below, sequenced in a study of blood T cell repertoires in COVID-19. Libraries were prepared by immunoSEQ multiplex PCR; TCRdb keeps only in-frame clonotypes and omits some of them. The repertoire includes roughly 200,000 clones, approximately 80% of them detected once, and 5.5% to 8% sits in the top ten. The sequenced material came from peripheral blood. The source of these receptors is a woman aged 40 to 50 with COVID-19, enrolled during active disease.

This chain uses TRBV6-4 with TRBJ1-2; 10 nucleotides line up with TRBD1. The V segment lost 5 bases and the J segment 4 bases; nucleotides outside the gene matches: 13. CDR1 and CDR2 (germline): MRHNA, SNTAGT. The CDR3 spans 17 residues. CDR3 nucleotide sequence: TGTGCCAGCAGTTTATTTTCCGGGACAGGGGCTTCCTATGGCTACACCTTC. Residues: CASSLFSGTGASYGYTF.

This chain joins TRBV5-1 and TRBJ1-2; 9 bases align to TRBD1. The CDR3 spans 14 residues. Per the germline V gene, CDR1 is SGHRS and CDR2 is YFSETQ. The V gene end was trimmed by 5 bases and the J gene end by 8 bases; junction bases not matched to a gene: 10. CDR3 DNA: TGCGCCAGCAGGTATACCGGGACAGGGAAAGGCTACACCTTC. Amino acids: CASRYTGTGKGYTF.

Here the CDR3 DNA reads TGTGCCAGCAGCCCCAACGAGGATACGCAGTATTTT. Translating gives CASSPNEDTQYF. V and J are TRBV11-3 and TRBJ2-3; the D is unclear. CDR3 size: 12 residues. CDR1 and CDR2 (germline): SGHNT, YENEEA. The V and J ends lost 5 bases and 6 bases respectively, with 9 bases between them.

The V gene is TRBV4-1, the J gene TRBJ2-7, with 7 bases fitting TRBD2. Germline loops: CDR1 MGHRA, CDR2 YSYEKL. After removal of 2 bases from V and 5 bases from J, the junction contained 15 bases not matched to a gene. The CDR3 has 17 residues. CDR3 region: CASSQNPNRGGQHEQYF. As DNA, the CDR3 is TGCGCCAGCAGCCAAAACCCCAACCGGGGAGGGCAACACGAGCAGTACTTC.

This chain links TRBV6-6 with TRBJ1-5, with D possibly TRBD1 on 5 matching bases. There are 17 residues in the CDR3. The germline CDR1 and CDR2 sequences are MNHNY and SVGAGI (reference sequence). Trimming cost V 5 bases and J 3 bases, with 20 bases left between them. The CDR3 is CASSPRGRVYPNQPQHF. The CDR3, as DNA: TGTGCCAGCAGTCCTAGGGGCAGGGTATACCCCAATCAGCCCCAGCATTTT.

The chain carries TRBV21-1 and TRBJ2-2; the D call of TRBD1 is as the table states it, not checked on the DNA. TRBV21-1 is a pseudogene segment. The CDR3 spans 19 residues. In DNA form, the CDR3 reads TGTGCCAGCAGCTGGAACGGGACAGTCAGCTCCGCGAACACCGGGGAGCTGTTTTTT. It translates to CASSWNGTVSSANTGELFF.

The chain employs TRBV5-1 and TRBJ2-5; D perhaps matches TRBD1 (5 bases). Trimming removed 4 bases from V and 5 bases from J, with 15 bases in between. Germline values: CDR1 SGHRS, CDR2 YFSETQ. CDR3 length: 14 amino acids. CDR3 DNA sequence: TGCGCCAGCAGCGTACAAACTAACAGGGAGACCCAGTACTTC. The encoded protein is CASSVQTNRETQYF. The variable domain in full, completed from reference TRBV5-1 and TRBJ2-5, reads KAGVTQTPRYLIKTRGQQVTLSCSPISGHRSVSWYQQTPGQGLQFLFEYFSETQRNKGNFPGRFSGRQFSNSRSEMNVSTLELGDSALYLCASSVQTNRETQYFGPGTRLLVL.

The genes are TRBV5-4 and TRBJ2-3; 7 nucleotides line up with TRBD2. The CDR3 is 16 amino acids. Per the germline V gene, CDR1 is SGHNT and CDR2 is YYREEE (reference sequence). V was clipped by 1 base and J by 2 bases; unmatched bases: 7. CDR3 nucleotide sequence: TGTGCCAGCAGCTTGTCGGCTAGCGGACCCACAGATACGCAGTATTTT. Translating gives CASSLSASGPTDTQYF.

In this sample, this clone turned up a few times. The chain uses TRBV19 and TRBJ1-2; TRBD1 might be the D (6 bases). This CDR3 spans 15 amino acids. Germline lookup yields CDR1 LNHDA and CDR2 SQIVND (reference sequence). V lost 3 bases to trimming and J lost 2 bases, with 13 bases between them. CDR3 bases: TGTGCCAGTAGTATGCTCAGGGACACAAACTATGGCTACACCTTC. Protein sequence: CASSMLRDTNYGYTF.

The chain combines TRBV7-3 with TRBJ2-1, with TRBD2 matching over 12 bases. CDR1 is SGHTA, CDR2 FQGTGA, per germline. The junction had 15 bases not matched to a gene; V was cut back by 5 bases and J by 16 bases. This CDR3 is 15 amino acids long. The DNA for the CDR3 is TGTGCCAGCAGCATTGGGGCTAGCGGGAGGGAGATCAGATTCTTC. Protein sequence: CASSIGASGREIRFF.

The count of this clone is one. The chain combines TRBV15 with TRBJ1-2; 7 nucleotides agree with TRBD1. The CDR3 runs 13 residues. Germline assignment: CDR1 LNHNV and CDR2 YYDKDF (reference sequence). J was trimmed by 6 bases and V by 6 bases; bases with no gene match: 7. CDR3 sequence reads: CATSEQGNNGYTF. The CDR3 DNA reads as TGTGCCACCAGTGAACAGGGGAATAATGGCTACACCTTC. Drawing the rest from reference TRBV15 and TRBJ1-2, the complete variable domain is DAMVIQNPRYQVTQFGKPVTLSCSQTLNHNVMYWYQQKSSQAPKLLFHYYDKDFNNEADTPDNFQSRRPNTSFCFLDIRSPGLGDTAMYLCATSEQGNNGYTFGSGTRLTVV.

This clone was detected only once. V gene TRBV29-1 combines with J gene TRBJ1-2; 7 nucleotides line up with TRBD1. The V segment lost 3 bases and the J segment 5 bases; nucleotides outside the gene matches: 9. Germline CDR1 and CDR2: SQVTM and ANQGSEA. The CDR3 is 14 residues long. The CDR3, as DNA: TGCAGCGTTGACTCATCCGGGACAGCGTATGGCTACACCTTC. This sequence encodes CSVDSSGTAYGYTF.

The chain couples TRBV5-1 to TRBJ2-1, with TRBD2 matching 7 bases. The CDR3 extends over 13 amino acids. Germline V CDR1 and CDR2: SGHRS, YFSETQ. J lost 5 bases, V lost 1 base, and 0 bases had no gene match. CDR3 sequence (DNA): TGCGCCAGCAGCTTGAGCGGGAACAATGAGCAGTTCTTC. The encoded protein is CASSLSGNNEQFF.

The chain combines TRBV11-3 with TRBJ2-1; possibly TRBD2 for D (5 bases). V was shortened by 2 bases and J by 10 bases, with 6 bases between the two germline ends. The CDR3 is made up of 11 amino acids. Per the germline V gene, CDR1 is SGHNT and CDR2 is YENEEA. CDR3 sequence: CASSLTGEQFF. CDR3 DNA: TGTGCCAGCAGCTTAACGGGGGAGCAGTTCTTC. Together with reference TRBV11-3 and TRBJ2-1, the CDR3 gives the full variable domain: EAGVVQSPRYKIIEKKQPVAFWCNPISGHNTLYWYLQNLGQGPELLIRYENEEAVDDSQLPKDRFSAERLKGVDSTLKIQPAELGDSAVYLCASSLTGEQFFGPGTRLTVL.

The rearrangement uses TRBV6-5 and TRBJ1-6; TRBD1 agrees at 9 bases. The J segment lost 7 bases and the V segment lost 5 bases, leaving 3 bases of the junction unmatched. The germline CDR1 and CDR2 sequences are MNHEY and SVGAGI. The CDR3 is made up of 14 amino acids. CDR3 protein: CASSRTGVNSPLHF. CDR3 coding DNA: TGTGCCAGCAGTAGGACAGGGGTAAATTCACCCCTCCACTTT.

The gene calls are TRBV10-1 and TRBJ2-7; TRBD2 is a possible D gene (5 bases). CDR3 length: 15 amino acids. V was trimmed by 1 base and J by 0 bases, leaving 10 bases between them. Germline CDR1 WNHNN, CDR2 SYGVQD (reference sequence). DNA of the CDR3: TGCGCCAGCAGTGAGTTTCGCGGGCGCTCCTACGAGCAGTACTTC. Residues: CASSEFRGRSYEQYF.

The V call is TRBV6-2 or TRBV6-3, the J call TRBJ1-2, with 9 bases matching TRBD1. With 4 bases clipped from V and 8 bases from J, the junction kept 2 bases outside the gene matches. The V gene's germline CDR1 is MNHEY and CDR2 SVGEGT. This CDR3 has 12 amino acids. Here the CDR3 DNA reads TGTGCCAGCAGTTGGGGACAGGGCGGCTACACCTTC. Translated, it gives CASSWGQGGYTF.

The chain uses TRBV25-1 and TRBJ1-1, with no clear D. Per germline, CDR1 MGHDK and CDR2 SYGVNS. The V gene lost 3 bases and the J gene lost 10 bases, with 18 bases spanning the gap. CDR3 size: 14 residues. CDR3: CASSDWEFGRRAFF. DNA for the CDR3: TGTGCCAGCAGTGATTGGGAATTCGGGAGGAGAGCTTTCTTT.

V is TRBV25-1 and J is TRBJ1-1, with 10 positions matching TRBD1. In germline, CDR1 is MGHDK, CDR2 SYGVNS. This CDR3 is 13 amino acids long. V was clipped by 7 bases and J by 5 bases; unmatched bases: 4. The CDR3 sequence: CASTDRGRTEAFF. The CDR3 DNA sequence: TGTGCCAGCACAGACAGGGGGCGGACTGAAGCTTTCTTT.